One sample yielded the 12 T cell receptor beta chains listed below, sequenced in a study of vaccination effects on CD4 cells after COVID-19. Ahead of sequencing, the ViraFEST assay grew antigen-specific CD4+ T cells using viral peptide pools. Scientists isolated CD4+ T cells after a roughly ten-day culture period ended. It was two doses of either the BNT162b2 or mRNA-1273 vaccine that participants received. TCRdb's table, derived via immunoSEQ multiplex PCR, lists solely in-frame clones and lacks some. Of 65,000 to 75,000 clones listed, 70% to 75% are singletons. Their recognized antigens are unknown. The specimen was CD4+ T cells from PBMCs cultured with HCoV-229E spike peptides, collected after COVID-19 vaccination. These receptors came from a human donor who received a COVID-19 vaccine.

This clone was seen a few times. V usage is TRBV27 and J usage is TRBJ1-2, with D unclear. Germline values: CDR1 MNHEY, CDR2 SMNVEV (reference sequence). The ends were cut back, 7 bases at V and 0 bases at J, with 9 bases in the middle. This CDR3 contains 13 residues. The CDR3 nucleotides read TGTGCCAGCACCCCTTACCCTAACTATGGCTACACCTTC. Translation: CASTPYPNYGYTF.

This chain uses TRBV5-4 with TRBJ1-6, with D unresolved. CDR1 and CDR2 from the germline V gene are SGHNT and YYREEE (reference sequence). Trimming shortened V by 4 bases and J by 0 bases, and 11 bases separated the two germline ends. This CDR3 has 16 residues. CDR3 coding DNA: TGTGCCAGCAGCCCCAGTTCTGGCTCCTATAATTCACCCCTCCACTTT. Amino acids: CASSPSSGSYNSPLHF. Full variable domain (rest looked up from reference TRBV5-4 and TRBJ1-6): ETGVTQSPTHLIKTRGQQVTLRCSSQSGHNTVSWYQQALGQGPQFIFQYYREEENGRGNFPPRFSGLQFPNYSSELNVNALELDDSALYLCASSPSSGSYNSPLHFGNGTRLTVT.

This clone was picked up a small number of times. CDR3 nucleotides: TGCGCCAGCAGCTTGGGCACAGGGGTGCCAACCTACGAGCAGTACGTC. This translates into CASSLGTGVPTYEQYV. This sequence joins TRBV5-1 and TRBJ2-7; 7 nucleotides agree with TRBD1. Germline CDR1 and CDR2: SGHRS and YFSETQ. The V segment lost 0 bases and the J segment 2 bases; nucleotides outside the gene matches: 8. This CDR3 region has 16 residues.

This rearrangement joins TRBV2 to TRBJ1-2, with D maybe TRBD1 (5 bases). Germline CDR1 SNHLY, CDR2 FYNNEI. This CDR3 has 14 residues. The germline V and J ends were trimmed by 3 bases and 6 bases, with 14 bases remaining between them. CDR3 nucleotides: TGTGCCAGCAGTGAGTGGGAGGGGACGAATGGCTACACCTTC. This gives the protein CASSEWEGTNGYTF.

This clone was counted a few times. V and J are TRBV27 and TRBJ2-2; 9 bases fit TRBD1. This CDR3 comprises 16 residues. The germline CDR1 and CDR2 sequences are MNHEY and SMNVEV (reference sequence). Trimming at V came to 8 bases and at J to 7 bases, leaving 14 bases not matched to a gene. The CDR3 here is CASLAKSQGAGGELFF. In DNA form, the CDR3 reads TGTGCCAGCTTAGCCAAGTCACAGGGGGCCGGCGGGGAGCTGTTTTTT.

The rearrangement uses TRBV6-5 and TRBJ1-1; D unclear. V was clipped by 7 bases and J by 1 base, with 13 bases between them. The germline V gene encodes CDR1 MNHEY and CDR2 SVGAGI. The CDR3 has 14 amino acids. The CDR3 sequence is CASTPPGRNTEAFF. CDR3 in DNA: TGTGCCAGCACTCCCCCTGGGAGGAACACTGAAGCTTTCTTT.

J is TRBJ2-5 and V is TRBV6-6, with D possibly being TRBD2 (6 bases). The germline CDR1 and CDR2 sequences are MNHNY and SVGAGI (reference sequence). The CDR3 consists of 15 residues. The V end lost 10 bases, the J end lost 3 bases, and 21 bases lay between the germline ends. The CDR3 DNA is TGTGCCACCAGGAGCGGGCCGCCCCAAAAAGAGACCCAGTACTTC. It specifies CATRSGPPQKETQYF.

This clone was observed a handful of times. The chain combines TRBV7-8 with TRBJ1-2, with TRBD1 matching over 8 bases. The CDR3 consists of 17 residues. V trimming: 1 base; J trimming: 5 bases; junction bases outside the gene matches: 12. CDR1 SGHVS and CDR2 FQNEAQ come from the germline V gene. CDR3 region: CASSLVRPGQVIYGYTF. CDR3 nucleotide sequence: TGTGCCAGCAGCTTAGTACGACCGGGACAGGTGATTTATGGCTACACCTTC.

J is TRBJ2-7 and V is TRBV4-2; 8 positions agree with TRBD2. CDR3 size: 15 residues. With 5 bases clipped from V and 0 bases from J, the junction kept 6 bases outside the gene matches. Germline V gene data show CDR1 as LGHNA and CDR2 as YNFKEQ. CDR3 amino acids: CASSVGGTSSYEQYV. The DNA of the CDR3 is TGTGCCAGCAGCGTTGGCGGGACTAGCTCCTACGAGCAGTACGTC.

The chain employs TRBV6-1 and TRBJ1-2; D might be TRBD1 (5 bases). Looked up from germline, CDR1 is MNHNS and CDR2 is SASEGT. The CDR3 is 15 amino acids. Trimming removed 1 base at V and 0 bases at J, with 9 bases between. The CDR3 sequence: CASSEVGAPNYGYTF. CDR3 DNA: TGTGCCAGCAGTGAAGTCGGGGCTCCTAACTATGGCTACACCTTC.

The gene calls are TRBV24-1 and TRBJ2-3; D remains ambiguous. With 0 bases removed from V and 2 bases from J, the gap between germline ends came to 8 bases. The CDR3 has 15 residues. In germline, CDR1 is KGHDR, CDR2 SFDVKD. CDR3 sequence (DNA): TGTGCCACCAGTGATTTGCAGTGGCCCACAGATACGCAGTATTTT. This sequence encodes CATSDLQWPTDTQYF.

The V gene is TRBV29-1, the J gene TRBJ1-1, with 8 bases fitting TRBD1. V gave up 3 bases and J gave up 4 bases; unmatched junction bases: 13. Per germline, CDR1 SQVTM and CDR2 ANQGSEA. This CDR3 region has 16 residues. The CDR3 loop is CSVDGRGQDRATEAFF. DNA of the CDR3: TGCAGCGTTGACGGCAGGGGGCAAGATCGTGCCACTGAAGCTTTCTTT.